The 22 T cell receptor beta chains below come from one sample, sequenced in a study of shared clonotypes between healthy human individuals. The protocol was immunoSEQ multiplex PCR, while the TCRdb copy is restricted to in-frame clones and leaves out a portion. The sample includes about 1.4 million clones, roughly 96% of them seen just once. Material: naive CD4+ T cells sorted from blood. The subset denotes: CD45RA+ positively selected. The receptors shown here come from a man aged 30-40 years in good health.

V is TRBV5-6 and J is TRBJ1-1, with D uncertain. The CDR3 has 11 residues. V dropped 4 bases and J dropped 7 bases, with 8 bases sitting between them. The germline gives CDR1 SGHDT, CDR2 YYEEEE. CDR3 sequence reads: CASSRAGEAFF. DNA of the CDR3: TGTGCCAGCAGCCGCGCCGGTGAAGCTTTCTTT.

The chain couples TRBV27 to TRBJ2-1, with TRBD2 as a possible D gene (5 bases). Germline V gene data show CDR1 as MNHEY and CDR2 as SMNVEV (reference sequence). The CDR3 has 19 amino acids. V lost 6 bases to trimming and J lost 5 bases, with 29 bases between them. The CDR3 coding sequence is TGTGCCAGCAGCCCCCCCGGCGCGTCAAGTCGTCTAGCTAACAATGAGCAGTTCTTC. This gives the protein CASSPPGASSRLANNEQFF.

J is TRBJ2-1 and V is TRBV19; 13 nucleotides align to TRBD2. This CDR3 is 16 amino acids long. Germline V gene data show CDR1 as LNHDA and CDR2 as SQIVND (reference sequence). V was pared by 4 bases and J by 6 bases, with 6 bases of the junction left unmatched. The DNA for the CDR3 is TGTGCCAGTAGTAGTCCACTAGCGGGAGGGATCAATGAGCAGTTCTTC. Translating gives CASSSPLAGGINEQFF. Full variable domain (remainder filled in from reference TRBV19 and TRBJ2-1): DGGITQSPKYLFRKEGQNVTLSCEQNLNHDAMYWYRQDPGQGLRLIYYSQIVNDFQKGDIAEGYSVSREKKESFPLTVTSAQKNPTAFYLCASSSPLAGGINEQFFGPGTRLTVL.

The rearrangement links TRBV10-3 to TRBJ2-1, with D perhaps TRBD1 (6 bases). This CDR3 region has 12 residues. V was cut by 8 bases and J by 10 bases, with 15 bases left in between. The germline V gene has CDR1 ENHRY and CDR2 SYGVKD. The CDR3 nucleotides are TGTGCCATCCTGAAGGGGGAGAAGGAGCAGTTCTTC. It is translated as CAILKGEKEQFF.

The V gene is TRBV19, the J gene TRBJ2-2; D might be TRBD1 (6 bases). Germline V gene sequence: CDR1 LNHDA, CDR2 SQIVND (reference sequence). V lost 10 bases and J lost 4, with 16 bases in between. The length of the CDR3 is 14 residues. CDR3 coding DNA: TGTGCCACCAAAATCACAGGGTTCACCGGGGAGCTGTTTTTT. Translated: CATKITGFTGELFF.

The count of this clone is one. V is TRBV21-1 and J is TRBJ2-7. TRBV21-1 is listed as a pseudogene. This CDR3 is 14 amino acids long. The CDR3 spells CASSPRTWDYEQYF. CDR3 in DNA: TGTGCCAGCAGCCCCCGTACATGGGACTACGAGCAGTACTTC.

About this clone itself: This sample also contains other DNA sequences that code for the same CDR3. The chain recombines TRBV18 with TRBJ2-7; D may be TRBD1 or TRBD2 (5 bases each). The CDR3 covers 14 residues. The germline gives CDR1 KGHSH, CDR2 LQKENI. Trimming took off 3 bases at V and 4 bases at J, with 13 bases between the two ends. The chain's CDR3 is CASSPGRGSYEQYF. The CDR3 DNA reads as TGTGCCAGCTCACCTGGACGGGGCAGTTACGAGCAGTACTTC. The whole variable domain, filled in from reference TRBV18 and TRBJ2-7, reads NAGVMQNPRHLVRRRGQEARLRCSPMKGHSHVYWYRQLPEEGLKFMVYLQKENIIDESGMPKERFSAEFPKEGPSILRIQQVVRGDSAAYFCASSPGRGSYEQYFGPGTRLTVT.

The CDR3 reads CASSLHPGSAVSHYEQYF. The CDR3 DNA reads as TGTGCCAGCAGCCTCCATCCCGGTAGCGCCGTATCCCACTACGAGCAGTACTTC. The gene calls are TRBV7-6 and TRBJ2-7; a weak D match, TRBD2 (5 bases). The CDR3 consists of 18 residues. Germline V gene sequence: CDR1 SGHVS, CDR2 FNYEAQ. Trimming shortened V by 5 bases and J by 3 bases, and 26 bases separated the two germline ends. The full variable domain, its missing parts supplied by reference TRBV7-6 and TRBJ2-7, is GAGVSQSPRYKVTKRGQDVALRCDPISGHVSLYWYRQALGQGPEFLTYFNYEAQQDKSGLPNDRFSAERPEGSISTLTIQRTEQRDSAMYRCASSLHPGSAVSHYEQYFGPGTRLTVT.

The V call is TRBV10-3, the J call TRBJ2-2; 7 positions agree with TRBD1. The CDR3 spans 12 residues. V gave up 5 bases and J gave up 8 bases; unmatched junction bases: 2. From germline, CDR1 is ENHRY and CDR2 SYGVKD. The CDR3 is CAISPDRGELFF. The CDR3 nucleotides are TGTGCCATCAGTCCGGACAGGGGGGAGCTGTTTTTT.

The J gene is TRBJ1-2, the V gene TRBV19; D is perhaps TRBD1 (5 bases). The germline V gene has CDR1 LNHDA and CDR2 SQIVND (reference sequence). Trimming took 8 bases from V and 8 from J, leaving 21 bases between them. The length of the CDR3 is 14 residues. CDR3 protein: CASAYLGDRSGYTF. DNA for the CDR3: TGTGCCAGTGCATACCTTGGGGACCGCTCCGGCTACACCTTC.

This clone was counted once. Other DNA sequences in this sample translate to the same CDR3. The chain combines TRBV9 with TRBJ2-3; tentative D call: TRBD2 (5 bases). This CDR3 spans 13 amino acids. With 3 bases removed from V and 3 bases from J, the gap between germline ends came to 8 bases. Per the germline V gene, CDR1 is SGDLS and CDR2 is YYNGEE. CDR3 DNA: TGTGCCAGCAGCGAGACGGGGACAGATACGCAGTATTTT. Protein sequence: CASSETGTDTQYF.

This clone was seen once. Distinct nucleotide sequences in the sample also encode this CDR3. This chain joins TRBV27 and TRBJ1-5, with 7 bases that match TRBD1. Trimming cost V 3 bases and J 2 bases; bases outside gene matches: 4. There are 15 residues in the CDR3. Germline V gene sequence: CDR1 MNHEY, CDR2 SMNVEV (reference sequence). Written as DNA, the CDR3 is TGTGCCAGCAGTTTTAGGCAGGGGGGCAATCAGCCCCAGCATTTT. Amino acid sequence: CASSFRQGGNQPQHF.

The chain has TRBV30 and TRBJ1-2; 7 nucleotides align to TRBD1. CDR3 length: 15 residues. Germline assignment: CDR1 GTSNPN and CDR2 SVGIG (reference sequence). Trimming at V came to 8 bases and at J to 4 bases, leaving 16 bases not matched to a gene. CDR3 sequence: CARSFRTGKLYGYTF. CDR3 sequence (DNA): TGTGCCAGATCCTTCAGGACAGGCAAGCTCTATGGCTACACCTTC.

This chain uses TRBV14 with TRBJ1-1; possible D gene TRBD1, 5 bases. The CDR3 extends over 15 amino acids. Trimming stripped 0 bases from V and 1 base from J, with 9 bases between. CDR1 is SGHDN, CDR2 FVKESK, per germline. CDR3: CASSQDLGTNTEAFF. The CDR3 nucleotides read TGTGCCAGCAGCCAAGACCTGGGGACGAACACTGAAGCTTTCTTT.

The sample holds one count of this clone. The chain employs TRBV19 and TRBJ1-5; D gene uncertain. CDR3 length: 16 amino acids. The ends were cut back, 3 bases at V and 5 bases at J, with 17 bases in the middle. CDR1 is LNHDA and CDR2 is SQIVND in the germline V gene (reference sequence). CDR3 bases: TGTGCCAGTAGTATCAGCTATGGCGCTGTCGATCAGCCCCAGCATTTT. It yields the protein CASSISYGAVDQPQHF.

In its sample, this clone was seen a few times. This sequence joins TRBV5-1 and TRBJ2-1; no firm D call. This CDR3 has 14 residues. Germline CDR1 and CDR2: SGHRS and YFSETQ. The V end was cut by 1 base, the J end by 6 bases, with 11 bases between. The CDR3 DNA sequence: TGCGCCAGCAGCTTGATTCAGAGCCCCAATGAGCAGTTCTTC. Translation: CASSLIQSPNEQFF. Supplemented by reference TRBV5-1 and TRBJ2-1, the full variable domain reads KAGVTQTPRYLIKTRGQQVTLSCSPISGHRSVSWYQQTPGQGLQFLFEYFSETQRNKGNFPGRFSGRQFSNSRSEMNVSTLELGDSALYLCASSLIQSPNEQFFGPGTRLTVL.

This clone was recorded only once. The genes are TRBV27 and TRBJ2-4, with no clear D. This CDR3 spans 16 amino acids. CDR1 is MNHEY, CDR2 SMNVEV, per germline (reference sequence). V gave up 7 bases and J gave up 0 bases, with 16 bases separating them. The CDR3 reads CASKGFSPLAKNIQYF. CDR3 nucleotides: TGTGCCAGCAAGGGATTCTCCCCTCTAGCCAAAAACATTCAGTACTTC.

This chain connects TRBV29-1 to TRBJ2-3; tentatively, D is TRBD2 (6 bases). CDR1 is SQVTM and CDR2 is ANQGSEA in the germline V gene. This CDR3 region has 16 residues. Trimming shortened V by 1 base and J by 6 bases, and 20 bases separated the two germline ends. The chain's CDR3 is CSVEGGAEGLRDTQYF. The CDR3 DNA sequence: TGCAGCGTTGAAGGTGGGGCGGAGGGACTGAGGGATACGCAGTATTTT.

The chain carries TRBV7-9 and TRBJ2-7, with D maybe TRBD2 (6 bases). Trimming removed 0 bases at V and 6 bases at J, with 9 bases between. Germline CDR1 reads SEHNR; CDR2 reads FQNEAQ (reference sequence). The CDR3 sequence is 13 residues long. CDR3 sequence: CASSLAHGGEQYF. DNA for the CDR3: TGTGCCAGCAGCTTAGCGCACGGGGGCGAGCAGTACTTC.

The chain uses TRBV28 and TRBJ2-2, with TRBD2 matching over 9 bases. The germline gives CDR1 MDHEN, CDR2 SYDVKM. The CDR3 covers 14 residues. The J segment lost 2 bases and the V segment lost 11 bases, leaving 6 bases of the junction unmatched. In DNA, the CDR3 is TGTGCCGCAGAAGCGGGAGGTAACACCGGGGAGCTGTTTTTT. Its translation: CAAEAGGNTGELFF.

In regard to this clone: Other DNA variants within this sample encode the same CDR3. CDR3 loop: CASSSTGSSYNEQFF. The CDR3 DNA reads TGCGCCAGCAGCTCAACGGGGAGCTCCTACAATGAGCAGTTCTTC. The genes are TRBV5-1 and TRBJ2-1; a possible D gene is TRBD2 (5 bases). V lost 3 bases, J lost 0 bases, and 10 bases lay in between. This CDR3 is 15 amino acids long. Germline CDR1 and CDR2: SGHRS and YFSETQ.

The genes are TRBV5-1 and TRBJ1-1; D ambiguous. Germline loops: CDR1 SGHRS, CDR2 YFSETQ. The CDR3 runs to 13 residues. Trimming took off 4 bases at V and 1 base at J, with 8 bases between the two ends. The CDR3 here is CASSVTRNTEAFF. The CDR3 region has the DNA TGCGCCAGCAGCGTTACAAGGAACACTGAAGCTTTCTTT.